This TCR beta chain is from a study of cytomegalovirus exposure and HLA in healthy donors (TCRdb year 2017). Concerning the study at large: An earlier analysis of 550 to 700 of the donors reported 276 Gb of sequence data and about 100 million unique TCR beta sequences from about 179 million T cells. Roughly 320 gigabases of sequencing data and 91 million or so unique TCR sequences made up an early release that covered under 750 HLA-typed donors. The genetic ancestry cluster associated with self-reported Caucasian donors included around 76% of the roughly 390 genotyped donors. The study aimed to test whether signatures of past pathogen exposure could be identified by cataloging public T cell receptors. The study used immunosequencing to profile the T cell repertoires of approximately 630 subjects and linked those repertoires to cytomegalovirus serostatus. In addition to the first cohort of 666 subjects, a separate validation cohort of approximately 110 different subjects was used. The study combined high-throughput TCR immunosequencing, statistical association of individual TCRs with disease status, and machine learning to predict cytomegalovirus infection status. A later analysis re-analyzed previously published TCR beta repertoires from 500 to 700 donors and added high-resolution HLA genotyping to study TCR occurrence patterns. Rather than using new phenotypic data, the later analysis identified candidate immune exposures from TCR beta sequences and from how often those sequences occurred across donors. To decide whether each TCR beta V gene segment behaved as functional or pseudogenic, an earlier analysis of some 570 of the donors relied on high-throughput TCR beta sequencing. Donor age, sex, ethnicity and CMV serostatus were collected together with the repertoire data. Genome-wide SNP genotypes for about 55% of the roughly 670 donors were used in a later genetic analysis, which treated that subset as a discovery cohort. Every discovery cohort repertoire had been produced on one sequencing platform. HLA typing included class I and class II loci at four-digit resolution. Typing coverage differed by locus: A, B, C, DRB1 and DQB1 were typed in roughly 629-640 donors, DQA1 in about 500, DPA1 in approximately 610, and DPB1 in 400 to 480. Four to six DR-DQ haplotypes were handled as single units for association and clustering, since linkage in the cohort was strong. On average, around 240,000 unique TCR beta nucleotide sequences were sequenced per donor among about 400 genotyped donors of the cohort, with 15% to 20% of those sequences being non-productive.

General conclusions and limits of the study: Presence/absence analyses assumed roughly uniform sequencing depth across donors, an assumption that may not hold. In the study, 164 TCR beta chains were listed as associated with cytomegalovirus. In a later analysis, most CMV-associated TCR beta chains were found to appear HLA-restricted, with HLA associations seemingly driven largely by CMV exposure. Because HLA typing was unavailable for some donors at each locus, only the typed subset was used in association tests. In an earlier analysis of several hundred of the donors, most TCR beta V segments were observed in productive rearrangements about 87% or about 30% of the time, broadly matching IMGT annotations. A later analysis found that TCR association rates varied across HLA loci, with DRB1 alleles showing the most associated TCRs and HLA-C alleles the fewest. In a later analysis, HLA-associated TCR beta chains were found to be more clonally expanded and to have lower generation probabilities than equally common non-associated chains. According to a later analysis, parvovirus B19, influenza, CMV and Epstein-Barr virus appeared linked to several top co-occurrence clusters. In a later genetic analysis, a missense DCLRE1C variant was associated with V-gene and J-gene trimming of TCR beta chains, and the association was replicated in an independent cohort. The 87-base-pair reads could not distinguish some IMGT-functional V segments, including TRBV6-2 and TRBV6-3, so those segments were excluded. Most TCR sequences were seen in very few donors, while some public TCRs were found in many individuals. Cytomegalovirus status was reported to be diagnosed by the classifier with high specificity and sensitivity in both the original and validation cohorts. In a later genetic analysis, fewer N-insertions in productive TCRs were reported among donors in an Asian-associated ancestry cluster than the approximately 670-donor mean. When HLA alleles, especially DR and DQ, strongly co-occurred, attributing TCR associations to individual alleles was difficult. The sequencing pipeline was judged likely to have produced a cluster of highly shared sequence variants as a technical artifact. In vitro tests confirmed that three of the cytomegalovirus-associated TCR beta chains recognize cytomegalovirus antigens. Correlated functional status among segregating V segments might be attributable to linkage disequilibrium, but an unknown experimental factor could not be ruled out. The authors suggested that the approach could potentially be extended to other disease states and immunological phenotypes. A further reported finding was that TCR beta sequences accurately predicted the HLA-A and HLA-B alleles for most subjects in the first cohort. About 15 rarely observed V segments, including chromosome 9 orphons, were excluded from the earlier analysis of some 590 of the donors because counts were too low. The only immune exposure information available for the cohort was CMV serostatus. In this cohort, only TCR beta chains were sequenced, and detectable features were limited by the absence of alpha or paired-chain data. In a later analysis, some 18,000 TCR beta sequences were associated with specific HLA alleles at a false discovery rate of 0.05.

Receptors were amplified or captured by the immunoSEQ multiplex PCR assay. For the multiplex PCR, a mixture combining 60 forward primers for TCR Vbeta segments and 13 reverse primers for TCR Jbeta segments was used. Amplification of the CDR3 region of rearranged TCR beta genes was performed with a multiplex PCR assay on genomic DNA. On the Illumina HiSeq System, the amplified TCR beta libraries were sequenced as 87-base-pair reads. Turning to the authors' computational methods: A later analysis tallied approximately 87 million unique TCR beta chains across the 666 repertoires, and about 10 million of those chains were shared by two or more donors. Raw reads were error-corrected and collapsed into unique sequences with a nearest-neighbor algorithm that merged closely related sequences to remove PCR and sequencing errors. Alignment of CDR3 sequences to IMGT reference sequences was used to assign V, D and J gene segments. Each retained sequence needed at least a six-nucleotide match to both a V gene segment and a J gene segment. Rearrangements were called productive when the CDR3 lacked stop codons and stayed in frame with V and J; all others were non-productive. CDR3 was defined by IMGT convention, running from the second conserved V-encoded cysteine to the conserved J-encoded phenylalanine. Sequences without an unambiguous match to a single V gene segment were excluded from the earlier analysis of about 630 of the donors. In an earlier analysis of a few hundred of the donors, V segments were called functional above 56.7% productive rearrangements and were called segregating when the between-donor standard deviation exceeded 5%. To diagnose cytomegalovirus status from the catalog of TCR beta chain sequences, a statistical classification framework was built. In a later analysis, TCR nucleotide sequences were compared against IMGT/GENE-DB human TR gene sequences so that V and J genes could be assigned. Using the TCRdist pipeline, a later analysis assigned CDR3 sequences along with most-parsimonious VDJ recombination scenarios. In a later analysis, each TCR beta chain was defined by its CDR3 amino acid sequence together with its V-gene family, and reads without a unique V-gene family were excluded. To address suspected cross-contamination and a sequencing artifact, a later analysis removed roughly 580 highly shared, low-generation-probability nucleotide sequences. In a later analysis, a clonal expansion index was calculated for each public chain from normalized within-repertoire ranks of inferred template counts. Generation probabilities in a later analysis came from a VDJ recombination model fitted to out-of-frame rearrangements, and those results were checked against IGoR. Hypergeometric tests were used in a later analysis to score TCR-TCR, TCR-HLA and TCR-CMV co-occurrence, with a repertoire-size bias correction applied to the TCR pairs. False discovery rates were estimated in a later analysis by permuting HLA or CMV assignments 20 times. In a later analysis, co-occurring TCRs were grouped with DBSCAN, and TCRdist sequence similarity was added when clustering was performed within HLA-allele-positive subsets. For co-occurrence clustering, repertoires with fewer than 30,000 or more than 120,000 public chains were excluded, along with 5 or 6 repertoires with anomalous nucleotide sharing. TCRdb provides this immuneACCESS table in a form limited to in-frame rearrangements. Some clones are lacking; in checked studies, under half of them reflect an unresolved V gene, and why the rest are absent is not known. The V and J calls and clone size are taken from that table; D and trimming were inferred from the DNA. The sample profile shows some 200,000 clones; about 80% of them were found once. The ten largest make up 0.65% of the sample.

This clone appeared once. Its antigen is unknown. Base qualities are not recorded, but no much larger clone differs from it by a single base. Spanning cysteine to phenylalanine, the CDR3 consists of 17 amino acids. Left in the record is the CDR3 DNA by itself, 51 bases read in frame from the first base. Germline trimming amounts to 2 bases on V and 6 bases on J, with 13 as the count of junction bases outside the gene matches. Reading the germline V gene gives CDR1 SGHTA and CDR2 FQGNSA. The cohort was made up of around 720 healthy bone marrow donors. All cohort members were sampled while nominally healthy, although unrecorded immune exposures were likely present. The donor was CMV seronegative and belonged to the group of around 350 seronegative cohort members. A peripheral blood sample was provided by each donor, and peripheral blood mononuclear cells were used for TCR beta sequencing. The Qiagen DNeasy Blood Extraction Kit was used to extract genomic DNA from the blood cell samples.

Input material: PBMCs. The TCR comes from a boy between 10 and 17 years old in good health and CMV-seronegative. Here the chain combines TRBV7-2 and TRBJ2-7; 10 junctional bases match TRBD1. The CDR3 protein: CASSLFRDRGYPREQYF. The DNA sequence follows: TGTGCCAGCAGCTTATTCCGGGACAGGGGTTACCCTCGCGAGCAGTACTTC. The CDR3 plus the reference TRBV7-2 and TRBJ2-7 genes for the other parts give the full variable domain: GAGVSQSPSNKVTEKGKDVELRCDPISGHTALYWYRQSLGQGLEFLIYFQGNSAPDKSGLPSDRFSAERTGGSVSTLTIQRTQQEDSAVYLCASSLFRDRGYPREQYFGPGTRLTVT.